Shown below are 13 T cell receptor beta chains from a single sample sequenced in a study of T cells in Graves' hyperthyroidism and ophthalmopathy. The CDR3 regions of TCR beta were amplified from RNA transcripts. The TCR CDR3 was amplified in a first-round RT-PCR using the HTBI primer set. A single record per CDR3 protein comes from TCRdb applying MiXCR to the multiplex PCR reads. The table lists 350,000 to 400,000 distinct CDR3 sequences, roughly 13% of them singletons, with 8% to 13% in the top ten. The sample comprised blood. These receptors were obtained from a woman in her fifties or sixties with Graves' hyperthyroidism.

Of note for this clonotype: With a much larger clone just one base away, this may be a read error. The chain couples TRBV2 to TRBJ2-1; either TRBD1 or TRBD2 may supply D (5 bases each). Germline CDR1 and CDR2: SNHLY and FYNNEI. The CDR3 loop spans 15 amino acids. The DNA of the CDR3 is TGTGCCAGCAGAAAAGGGACGAGCTCCTACAATGAGGAGTTCTTC. It is translated as CASRKGTSSYNEEFF.

This clonotype was observed a handful of times. This chain uses TRBV5-6 with TRBJ2-1; 9 bases are a match to TRBD2. The CDR3 spans 17 residues. The germline V gene has CDR1 SGHDT and CDR2 YYEEEE. Trimming cost V 0 bases and J 2 bases; bases outside gene matches: 6. DNA for the CDR3: TGTGCCAGCAGCTTGGCGGCTAGCGGGACAACCTACAATGAGCAGTTCTTC. Translating it yields CASSLAASGTTYNEQFF.

At least ten counts were recorded for this clonotype. V gene TRBV6-6 combines with J gene TRBJ2-7, with 13 bases fitting TRBD2. CDR3 length equals 16 residues. The V gene's germline CDR1 is MNHNY and CDR2 SVGAGI (reference sequence). The trim removed 0 bases at V and 2 bases at J, leaving 1 base unmatched. This CDR3 is CASSYSGTSGAYEQYF. The DNA for the CDR3 is TGTGCCAGCAGTTACTCCGGGACTAGCGGGGCCTACGAGCAGTACTTC.

This clonotype was picked up many times. The genes are TRBV3-1 and TRBJ2-7, with D uncertain. CDR3 length equals 16 residues. Trimming removed 0 bases at V and 3 bases at J, with 15 bases between. Germline CDR1 and CDR2: LGHDT and YNNKEL (reference sequence). In DNA form, the CDR3 reads TGTGCCAGCAGCCAAGACGGCGCTACCTTAGTCTACGAGCAGTACTTC. Translating it yields CASSQDGATLVYEQYF.

The sample holds a few counts of this clonotype. The chain combines TRBV7-9 with TRBJ2-1, with 11 positions matching TRBD2. The CDR3 covers 15 residues. The V gene's germline CDR1 is SEHNR and CDR2 FQNEAQ (reference sequence). The trim removed 2 bases at V and 8 bases at J, leaving 5 bases unmatched. The DNA for the CDR3 is TGTGCCAGCAGCTTACTTAGCGGGAGGGTTGATGAGCAGTTCTTC. As protein: CASSLLSGRVDEQFF.

This clonotype was seen many times. This chain links TRBV28 with TRBJ2-7, with TRBD2 as a possible D gene (6 bases). Trimming pared 2 bases from V and 4 bases from J, leaving 9 bases between. CDR3 length: 13 residues. Per the germline V gene, CDR1 is MDHEN and CDR2 is SYDVKM. Written as DNA, the CDR3 is TGTGCCAGCAGTTTAGTGGGAGGATACGAGCAGTACTTC. Encoded protein: CASSLVGGYEQYF.

This clonotype occurred many times. The V call is TRBV12-3 or TRBV12-4, the J call TRBJ2-3; the match to TRBD2 covers 7 bases. V gave up 1 base and J gave up 3 bases; unmatched junction bases: 4. The CDR3 sequence is 15 residues long. The CDR3 nucleotides are TGTGCCAGCAGTTTAGGCGGGAGCTTTACAGATACGCAGTATTTT. This gives the protein CASSLGGSFTDTQYF.

This clonotype was found many times. The V and J genes are TRBV7-9 and TRBJ1-3; 9 nucleotides agree with TRBD1. Per germline, CDR1 SEHNR and CDR2 FQNEAQ (reference sequence). The CDR3 runs 16 residues. The V segment lost 5 bases and the J segment 0 bases; nucleotides outside the gene matches: 5. This CDR3 is CASSTGQGSSGNTIYF. The DNA for the CDR3 is TGTGCCAGCAGCACCGGACAGGGGAGCTCTGGAAACACCATATATTTT.

V gene TRBV20-1 combines with J gene TRBJ2-1; 9 positions match TRBD1. V dropped 5 bases and J dropped 8; count of bases not matched to a gene: 7. The CDR3 length is 13 residues. Germline V gives CDR1 DFQATT, CDR2 SNEGSKA (reference sequence). The CDR3, as DNA: TGCAGTGCTTACCGGACAGGGGTCGATGAGCAGTTCTTC. This codes for CSAYRTGVDEQFF.

The gene calls are TRBV18 and TRBJ2-5, with a tentative D call TRBD2 (6 bases). Trimming stripped 6 bases from V and 0 bases from J, with 17 bases between. The CDR3 length is 16 residues. Per the germline V gene, CDR1 is KGHSH and CDR2 is LQKENI. The CDR3 loop is CASSPVISGYQETQYF. CDR3 sequence (DNA): TGTGCCAGCTCCCCGGTTATAAGCGGGTACCAAGAGACCCAGTACTTC.

This clonotype showed up many times. The V gene is TRBV2, the J gene TRBJ2-7; D might be TRBD1 (6 bases). The CDR3 runs to 13 residues. Germline values: CDR1 SNHLY, CDR2 FYNNEI. V was shortened by 8 bases and J by 1 base, with 12 bases between the two germline ends. The DNA for the CDR3 is TGTGCCAGCCGTCGAGACAGGTCCTACGAGCAGTACTTC. Residues: CASRRDRSYEQYF.

This clonotype was seen repeatedly, ten times or more. The chain couples TRBV6-1 to TRBJ2-3; the D gene could be TRBD1 or TRBD2 (7 bases each). CDR3 length: 13 residues. CDR1 is MNHNS, CDR2 SASEGT, per germline. Trimming pared 11 bases from V and 4 bases from J, leaving 16 bases between. Here the CDR3 DNA reads TGTGCCGGCAACAGGGGAGGGGCAGATACGCAGTATTTT. Its translation is CAGNRGGADTQYF.

CDR3 protein: CATSRKGSGGTDTQYF. The DNA for the CDR3 is TGTGCCACCAGCCGCAAAGGGAGCGGAGGCACAGATACGCAGTATTTT. The chain has TRBV15 and TRBJ2-3, with D perhaps TRBD2 (5 bases). The CDR3 covers 16 residues. Trimming removed 5 bases from V and 1 base from J, with 16 bases in between. Germline loops: CDR1 LNHNV, CDR2 YYDKDF (reference sequence). Combining the CDR3 with reference TRBV15 and TRBJ2-3 gives the whole variable domain DAMVIQNPRYQVTQFGKPVTLSCSQTLNHNVMYWYQQKSSQAPKLLFHYYDKDFNNEADTPDNFQSRRPNTSFCFLDIRSPGLGDTAMYLCATSRKGSGGTDTQYFGPGTRLTVL.